This T cell receptor (beta chain) was retrieved from a study of blood T cell repertoires in COVID-19. The assay was immunoSEQ multiplex PCR, and TCRdb's table has in-frame clones only and misses some. The table includes 170,000 or so clones, around nine tenths detected once. The sequenced sample was peripheral blood. The sequence was obtained from a woman younger than 35 who had recovered from COVID-19.

In DNA form, the CDR3 reads TGTGCCAGCAGCGCGGACGGGACAAGTCAAGAGACCCAGTACTTC. Translating it yields CASSADGTSQETQYF. The chain links TRBV7-2 to TRBJ2-5; possible D gene TRBD1, 6 bases. The CDR3 sequence is 15 residues long. Germline loops: CDR1 SGHTA, CDR2 FQGNSA. Trimming left V 5 bases short and J 2 bases short, with 15 bases between.